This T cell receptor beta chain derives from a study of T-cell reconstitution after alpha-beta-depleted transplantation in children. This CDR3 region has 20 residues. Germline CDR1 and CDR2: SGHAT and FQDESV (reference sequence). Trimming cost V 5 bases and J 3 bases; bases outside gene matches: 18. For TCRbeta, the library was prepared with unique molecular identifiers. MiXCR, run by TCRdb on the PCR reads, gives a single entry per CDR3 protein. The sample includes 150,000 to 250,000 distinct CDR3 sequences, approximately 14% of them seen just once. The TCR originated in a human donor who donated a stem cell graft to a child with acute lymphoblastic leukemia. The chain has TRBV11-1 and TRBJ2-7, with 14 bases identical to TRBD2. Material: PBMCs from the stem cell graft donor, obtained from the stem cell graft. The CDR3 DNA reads TGTGCCAGCAGCGAACCGCAGACTAGCGGGAGGGCCGGGGATTACTACGAGCAGTACTTC. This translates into CASSEPQTSGRAGDYYEQYF.